A single sample gave rise to the 20 T cell receptor beta chains below, sequenced in a study of cytomegalovirus exposure and HLA in healthy donors. Use of 60 Vbeta and 13 Jbeta primers characterized the PCR. Profiling relied on immunoSEQ multiplex PCR, and the TCRdb table lists in-frame clones only, not all of them. The sample contains about 140,000 clones, around 80% of which appear only once. The specimen was PBMCs. The receptor set was obtained from a man younger than 35 in good health and CMV-seropositive.

J is TRBJ1-5 and V is TRBV4-2; 8 bases line up with TRBD1. The CDR3 loop spans 15 amino acids. Trimming removed 4 bases from V and 2 bases from J; junction bases left unmatched: 4. Germline V gene data show CDR1 as LGHNA and CDR2 as YNFKEQ. The CDR3 loop reads CASSPKGQGNQPQHF. In nucleotides, the CDR3 is TGTGCCAGCAGCCCCAAGGGACAGGGCAATCAGCCCCAGCATTTT.

The rearrangement joins TRBV6-5 to TRBJ1-1; D gene uncertain. The V end was cut by 8 bases, the J end by 0 bases, with 10 bases between. From germline, CDR1 is MNHEY and CDR2 SVGAGI. This CDR3 has 13 amino acids. The CDR3 nucleotides are TGTGCCAGCTGTCCGGGGATGAACACTGAAGCTTTCTTT. Translated, it gives CASCPGMNTEAFF.

The J gene is TRBJ1-4, the V gene TRBV7-9, with TRBD1 matching over 7 bases. Germline values: CDR1 SEHNR, CDR2 FQNEAQ (reference sequence). The V gene end was trimmed by 5 bases and the J gene end by 4 bases; junction bases not matched to a gene: 7. This CDR3 contains 15 residues. CDR3 DNA: TGTGCCAGCAGCGCCCGACAGGGAGGTAATGAAAAACTGTTTTTT. This gives the protein CASSARQGGNEKLFF.

V is TRBV5-1 and J is TRBJ2-7, with 7 bases lining up with TRBD1. Germline V gene lookup returns CDR1 SGHRS and CDR2 YFSETQ. The CDR3 totals 15 residues. The junction had 6 bases not matched to a gene; V was cut back by 0 bases and J by 3 bases. The CDR3 is CASSLGQGKNYEQYF. CDR3 coding DNA: TGCGCCAGCAGCTTGGGACAGGGAAAGAACTACGAGCAGTACTTC.

The CDR3 reads CASSFEAGRSYEQYF. For the CDR3, the DNA is TGTGCCAGCAGTTTCGAGGCAGGGCGCTCCTACGAGCAGTACTTC. The chain uses TRBV27 and TRBJ2-7; the D gene is possibly TRBD1 (5 bases). Trimming removed 3 bases from V and 0 bases from J, with 12 bases in between. Germline lookup yields CDR1 MNHEY and CDR2 SMNVEV (reference sequence). The CDR3 totals 15 residues.

The CDR3 coding sequence is TGCGCCAGCAGTGTAGCGGGGACGAGCACAGATACGCAGTATTTT. Encoded protein: CASSVAGTSTDTQYF. The genes are TRBV10-1 and TRBJ2-3; 8 bases are shared with TRBD2. After removal of 4 bases from V and 0 bases from J, the junction contained 3 bases not matched to a gene. Germline assignment: CDR1 WNHNN and CDR2 SYGVQD (reference sequence). The CDR3 runs 15 residues.

This clone came up a few times. The V call is TRBV5-1, the J call TRBJ1-1; D may be TRBD1 (6 bases). V was cut by 0 bases and J by 6 bases, with 12 bases left in between. Germline values: CDR1 SGHRS, CDR2 YFSETQ. This CDR3 spans 14 amino acids. Here the CDR3 reads CASSLEGVRAEAFF. In nucleotides, the CDR3 is TGCGCCAGCAGCTTGGAGGGGGTCAGAGCTGAAGCTTTCTTT.

The sample holds a few counts of this clone. This rearrangement joins TRBV5-4 to TRBJ1-3; D is uncertain. V was trimmed by 1 base and J by 3 bases, leaving 8 bases between them. Germline CDR1 reads SGHNT; CDR2 reads YYREEE (reference sequence). The CDR3 loop spans 14 amino acids. CDR3 DNA: TGTGCCAGCAGCTTGTCTAACCTTGGAAACACCATATATTTT. Its translation: CASSLSNLGNTIYF.

This clone was counted between two and nine times. The CDR3 loop is CAWTRGNTIYF. CDR3 coding DNA: TGTGCCTGGACCAGGGGAAACACCATATATTTT. V and J are TRBV30 and TRBJ1-3; D gene ambiguous. From germline, CDR1 is GTSNPN and CDR2 SVGIG (reference sequence). V dropped 4 bases and J dropped 4 bases, with 5 bases sitting between them. The CDR3 totals 11 residues.

V and J are TRBV27 and TRBJ2-1; 12 nucleotides align to TRBD2. With V trimmed by 7 bases and J by 6 bases, 16 bases remained unmatched. Germline CDR1 reads MNHEY; CDR2 reads SMNVEV (reference sequence). This CDR3 contains 18 residues. Here the CDR3 DNA reads TGTGCCAGCATCCCCGGGACTAGCGGGCCTCCTCTAATCAATGAGCAGTTCTTC. Protein product: CASIPGTSGPPLINEQFF.

The chain recombines TRBV4-2 with TRBJ1-1; TRBD1 matches at 9 bases. The CDR3 loop spans 15 amino acids. V trimming: 3 bases; J trimming: 0 bases; junction bases outside the gene matches: 2. The germline gives CDR1 LGHNA, CDR2 YNFKEQ. CDR3 sequence: CASSHRDRVNTEAFF. The DNA for the CDR3 is TGTGCCAGCAGCCACCGGGACAGGGTGAACACTGAAGCTTTCTTT.

V and J are TRBV28 and TRBJ1-5, with TRBD1 matching over 9 bases. Germline-derived CDR1 and CDR2 are MDHEN and SYDVKM. This CDR3 comprises 15 residues. Trimming removed 8 bases from V and 3 bases from J; junction bases left unmatched: 8. In DNA form, the CDR3 reads TGTGCCAGCCTCCGGGACAGGGCTCTCAATCAGCCCCAGCATTTT. Protein product: CASLRDRALNQPQHF. Together with reference TRBV28 and TRBJ1-5, the CDR3 gives the full variable domain: DVKVTQSSRYLVKRTGEKVFLECVQDMDHENMFWYRQDPGLGLRLIYFSYDVKMKEKGDIPEGYSVSREKKERFSLILESASTNQTSMYLCASLRDRALNQPQHFGDGTRLSIL.

The chain joins TRBV10-1 to TRBJ1-4; D gene unclear. CDR1 and CDR2 from the germline V gene are WNHNN and SYGVQD (reference sequence). The CDR3 contains 13 residues. The germline V and J ends were trimmed by 3 bases and 3 bases, with 5 bases remaining between them. CDR3 in amino acids: CASSDPANEKLFF. The DNA of the CDR3 is TGCGCCAGCAGTGACCCAGCTAATGAAAAACTGTTTTTT.

This clone has more than one count but fewer than ten. The chain is built from TRBV5-6 and TRBJ1-1; 7 bases line up with TRBD1. The CDR3 totals 17 residues. Germline V lookup: CDR1 SGHDT, CDR2 YYEEEE. V lost 0 bases to trimming and J lost 2 bases; unmatched junction nucleotides: 10. The CDR3 here is CASSLAFQQGDNTEAFF. In DNA, the CDR3 is TGTGCCAGCAGCTTGGCCTTTCAGCAGGGGGATAACACTGAAGCTTTCTTT.

This clone has just one count. The chain carries TRBV19 and TRBJ1-2, with D maybe TRBD1 (6 bases). CDR1 LNHDA and CDR2 SQIVND come from the germline V gene (reference sequence). V was shortened by 4 bases and J by 2 bases, with 11 bases between the two germline ends. This CDR3 has 14 residues. This chain's CDR3 is CASSTSGQNYGYTF. The DNA of the CDR3 is TGTGCCAGTAGTACATCGGGACAAAACTATGGCTACACCTTC. Full variable domain (outside the CDR3, taken from reference TRBV19 and TRBJ1-2): DGGITQSPKYLFRKEGQNVTLSCEQNLNHDAMYWYRQDPGQGLRLIYYSQIVNDFQKGDIAEGYSVSREKKESFPLTVTSAQKNPTAFYLCASSTSGQNYGYTFGSGTRLTVV.

This clone was counted only a few times. V usage is TRBV4-1 and J usage is TRBJ2-1; D not resolved. Trimming removed 4 bases from V and 7 bases from J, with 11 bases in between. Germline values: CDR1 MGHRA, CDR2 YSYEKL. The CDR3 covers 13 residues. CDR3 DNA sequence: TGCGCCAGCAGCCTAAGGAGAGAGAATGAGCAGTTCTTC. It encodes CASSLRRENEQFF.

J is TRBJ2-7 and V is TRBV28; 7 bases align to TRBD1. The CDR3 loop spans 16 amino acids. The J segment lost 6 bases and the V segment lost 3 bases, leaving 14 bases of the junction unmatched. CDR1 MDHEN and CDR2 SYDVKM come from the germline V gene. The CDR3: CASSLVTGREVGEQYF. The CDR3 nucleotides read TGTGCCAGCAGTTTGGTGACAGGGAGAGAGGTAGGCGAGCAGTACTTC.

This chain connects TRBV19 to TRBJ2-6; D not resolved. The CDR3 totals 16 residues. Germline V gives CDR1 LNHDA, CDR2 SQIVND (reference sequence). The V and J ends lost 1 base and 4 bases respectively, with 11 bases between them. The DNA of the CDR3 is TGTGCCAGTAGTATAGCACAGACCCGCGGGGCCAACGTCCTGACTTTC. It is translated as CASSIAQTRGANVLTF.

In this sample, this clone turned up a few times. This sequence joins TRBV4-1 and TRBJ1-5; D gene uncertain. This CDR3 comprises 14 residues. V dropped 3 bases and J dropped 5 bases, with 11 bases sitting between them. CDR1 and CDR2 from the germline V gene are MGHRA and YSYEKL. The CDR3 DNA reads as TGCGCCAGCAGCCATAGGAGGGCGGATCAGCCCCAGCATTTT. It specifies CASSHRRADQPQHF.

V gene TRBV7-2 combines with J gene TRBJ2-3, with 10 positions matching TRBD2. In germline, CDR1 is SGHTA, CDR2 FQGNSA. The V and J ends lost 5 bases and 7 bases, in that order; junction bases with no gene match: 12. CDR3 length: 16 amino acids. The CDR3 region has the DNA TGTGCCAGCAGCCACGGACTAGCGGAAGTTAGAAATACGCAGTATTTT. This encodes CASSHGLAEVRNTQYF.